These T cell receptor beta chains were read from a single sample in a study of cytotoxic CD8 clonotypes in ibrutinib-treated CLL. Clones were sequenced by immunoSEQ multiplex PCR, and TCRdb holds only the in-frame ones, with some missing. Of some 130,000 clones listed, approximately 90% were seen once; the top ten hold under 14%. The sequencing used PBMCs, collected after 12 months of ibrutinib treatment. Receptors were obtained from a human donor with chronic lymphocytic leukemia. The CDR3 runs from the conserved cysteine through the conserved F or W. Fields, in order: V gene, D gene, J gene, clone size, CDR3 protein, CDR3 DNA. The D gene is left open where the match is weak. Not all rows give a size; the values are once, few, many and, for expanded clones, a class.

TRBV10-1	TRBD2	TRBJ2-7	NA	CASSDASGSNYEQYF	TGCGCCAGCAGTGATGCTAGCGGGAGTAACTACGAGCAGTACTTC
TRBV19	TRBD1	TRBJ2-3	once	CASSNRQGYTDTQYF	TGTGCCAGTAGTAACCGACAGGGATACACAGATACGCAGTATTTT
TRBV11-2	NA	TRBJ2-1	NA	CASNFGRSSYNEQFF	TGTGCCAGCAATTTCGGGAGAAGCTCCTACAATGAGCAGTTCTTC
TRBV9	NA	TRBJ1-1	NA	CASSPGGGTEAFF	TGTGCCAGCAGCCCGGGGGGAGGCACTGAAGCTTTCTTT
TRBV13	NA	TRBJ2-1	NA	CASSLRLGNEQFF	TGTGCCAGCAGCTTACGTTTGGGGAATGAGCAGTTCTTC
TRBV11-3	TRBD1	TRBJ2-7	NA	CASSPGQGANEQYF	TGTGCCAGCAGCCCCGGCCAGGGGGCCAACGAGCAGTACTTC
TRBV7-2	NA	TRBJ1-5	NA	CASSRWWDGDNQPQHF	TGTGCCAGCAGCCGGTGGTGGGACGGGGATAATCAGCCCCAGCATTTT
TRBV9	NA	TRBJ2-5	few	CASSVGQQETQYF	TGTGCCAGCAGCGTAGGCCAGCAAGAGACCCAGTACTTC
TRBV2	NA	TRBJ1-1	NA	CASSPLTVNTEAFF	TGTGCCAGCAGCCCATTGACGGTGAACACTGAAGCTTTCTTT
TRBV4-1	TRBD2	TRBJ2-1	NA	CASSREGAGGFYEQFF	TGCGCCAGCAGCCGGGAGGGAGCGGGAGGGTTCTATGAGCAGTTCTTC
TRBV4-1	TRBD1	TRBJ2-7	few	CASSQTDRGHEQYF	TGCGCCAGCAGCCAAACGGACAGGGGCCACGAGCAGTACTTC
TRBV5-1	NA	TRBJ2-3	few	CASTEQGVRDTQYF	TGCGCCAGCACGGAGCAGGGCGTTCGGGATACGCAGTATTTT
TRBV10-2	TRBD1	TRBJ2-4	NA	CASRPGQPGNIQYF	TGCGCCAGCAGACCGGGACAGCCAGGGAACATTCAGTACTTC
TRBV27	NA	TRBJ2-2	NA	CASSTQNTGELFF	TGTGCCAGCAGTACCCAAAACACCGGGGAGCTGTTTTTT
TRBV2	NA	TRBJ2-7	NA	CASNLDGYEQYF	TGTGCCAGCAACCTGGACGGCTACGAGCAGTACTTC
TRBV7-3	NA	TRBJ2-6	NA	CASSIDSGANVLTF	TGTGCCAGCAGCATCGACTCTGGGGCCAACGTCCTGACTTTC
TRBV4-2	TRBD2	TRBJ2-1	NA	CASSLGLAGLDNEQFF	TGTGCCAGCAGCCTGGGACTAGCGGGATTAGACAATGAGCAGTTCTTC
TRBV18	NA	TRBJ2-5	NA	CASSPGQHQETQYF	TGTGCCAGCTCACCAGGGCAGCACCAAGAGACCCAGTACTTC
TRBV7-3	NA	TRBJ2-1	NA	CASSLTADYNEQFF	TGTGCCAGCAGCTTAACGGCAGACTACAATGAGCAGTTCTTC
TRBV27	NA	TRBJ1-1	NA	CASRTGFQGTEAFF	TGTGCCAGCAGAACAGGGTTCCAGGGGACTGAAGCTTTCTTT
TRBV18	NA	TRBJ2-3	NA	CASSKGQSQSTDTQYF	TGTGCCAGCTCAAAGGGGCAGAGCCAGTCCACAGATACGCAGTATTTT
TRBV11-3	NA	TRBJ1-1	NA	CASSPGRGEAFF	TGTGCCAGCAGCCCCGGCAGGGGTGAGGCTTTCTTT
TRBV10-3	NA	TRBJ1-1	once	CAIGDSASAEAFF	TGTGCCATCGGTGACTCGGCCTCCGCTGAAGCTTTCTTT
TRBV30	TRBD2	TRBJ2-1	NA	CREGRNEQFF	TGCCGGGAGGGTAGGAATGAGCAGTTCTTC
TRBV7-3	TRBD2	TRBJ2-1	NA	CASSVSGPGYNEQFF	TGTGCCAGCAGCGTTAGCGGGCCCGGGTACAATGAGCAGTTCTTC
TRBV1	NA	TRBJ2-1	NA	CTSSPSPGSVAGGPFKSSYNEQFF	TGCACCAGCAGCCCGTCCCCGGGCTCTGTAGCGGGAGGGCCTTTTAAGAGCTCCTACAATGAGCAGTTCTTC
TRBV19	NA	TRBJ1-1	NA	CASSQNTRNTEAFF	TGTGCCAGTAGTCAAAACACGAGGAACACTGAAGCTTTCTTT
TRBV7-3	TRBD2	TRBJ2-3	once	CASSLGTSGSGDTQYF	TGTGCCAGCAGCTTAGGTACTAGCGGGAGTGGAGATACGCAGTATTTT
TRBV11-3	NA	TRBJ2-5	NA	CASSLKGGRETQYF	TGTGCCAGCAGCTTGAAGGGTGGCAGAGAGACCCAGTACTTC
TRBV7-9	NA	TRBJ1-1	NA	CASSTNTNTEAFF	TGTGCCAGCAGCACGAATACGAACACTGAAGCTTTCTTT
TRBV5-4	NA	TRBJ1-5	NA	CASSLEGYNQPQHF	TGTGCCAGCAGCTTGGAGGGATACAATCAGCCCCAGCATTTT
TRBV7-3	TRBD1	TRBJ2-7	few	CASSLTGQGSREQYF	TGTGCCAGCAGCCTAACGGGACAGGGGTCAAGGGAGCAGTACTTC
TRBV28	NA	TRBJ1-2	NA	CASSLRRINGYTF	TGTGCCAGCAGTTTAAGACGGATAAATGGCTACACCTTC
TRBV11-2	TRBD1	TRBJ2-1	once	CASSLGQGQFF	TGTGCCAGCAGCCTCGGACAGGGGCAGTTCTTC
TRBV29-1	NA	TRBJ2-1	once	CSVPLLYNEQFF	TGCAGCGTGCCCCTCCTCTACAATGAGCAGTTCTTC
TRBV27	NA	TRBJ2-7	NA	CATRIRASYEQYF	TGTGCCACCAGAATCAGGGCCTCCTACGAGCAGTACTTC
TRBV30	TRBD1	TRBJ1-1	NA	CALYDRGNTEAFF	TGTGCCTTGTACGACAGGGGGAACACTGAAGCTTTCTTT
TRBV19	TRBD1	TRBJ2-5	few	CASSLDRGQETQYF	TGTGCCAGTAGTCTAGACAGGGGGCAAGAGACCCAGTACTTC
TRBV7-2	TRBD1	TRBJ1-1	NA	CASSSSRTGLTEAFF	TGTGCCAGCAGCTCAAGTCGGACAGGGTTAACTGAAGCTTTCTTT
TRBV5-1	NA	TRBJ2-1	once	CASSSTTDANEQFF	TGCGCCAGCAGCTCCACCACCGATGCCAATGAGCAGTTCTTC
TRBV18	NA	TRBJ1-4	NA	CASSPPSPIEKLFF	TGTGCCAGCTCACCACCTTCTCCGATTGAAAAACTGTTTTTT
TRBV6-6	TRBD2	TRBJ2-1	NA	CASSYQLAGDNEQFF	TGTGCCAGCAGTTACCAACTAGCGGGGGACAATGAGCAGTTCTTC
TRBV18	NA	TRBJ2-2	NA	CASSPPGPSTGELFF	TGTGCCAGCTCACCCCCGGGCCCGAGTACCGGGGAGCTGTTTTTT
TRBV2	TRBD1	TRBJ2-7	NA	CAIITGTGTYEQYF	TGTGCTATCATCACCGGGACAGGGACCTACGAGCAGTACTTC
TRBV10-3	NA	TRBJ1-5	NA	CAISDLAQGSGQPQHF	TGTGCCATCAGTGATTTAGCCCAGGGTTCGGGTCAGCCCCAGCATTTT
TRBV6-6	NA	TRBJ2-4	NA	CASSSGRFAEGIQYF	TGTGCCAGCAGTTCGGGACGGTTCGCGGAGGGCATTCAGTACTTC
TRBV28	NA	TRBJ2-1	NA	CASRGGKGKVNEQFF	TGTGCCAGCAGAGGCGGAAAGGGCAAGGTCAATGAGCAGTTCTTC
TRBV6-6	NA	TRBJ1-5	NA	CASTSLAGSNQPQHF	TGTGCCAGCACCTCCCTTGCAGGGAGCAATCAGCCCCAGCATTTT
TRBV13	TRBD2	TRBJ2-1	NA	CASSPGLAGDNEQFF	TGTGCCAGCAGCCCGGGACTAGCGGGTGACAATGAGCAGTTCTTC
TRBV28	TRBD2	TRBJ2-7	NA	CASRSGTSVYEQYF	TGTGCCAGCAGGTCCGGGACTAGCGTCTACGAGCAGTACTTC
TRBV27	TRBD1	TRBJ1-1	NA	CASSTRTGMNTEAFF	TGTGCCAGCAGTACCCGGACAGGCATGAACACTGAAGCTTTCTTT
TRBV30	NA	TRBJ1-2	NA	CAWKGAYGYTF	TGTGCCTGGAAGGGAGCCTATGGCTACACCTTC
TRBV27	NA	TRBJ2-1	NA	CASSSGYSYNEQFF	TGTGCCAGCAGTTCAGGTTACTCCTACAATGAGCAGTTCTTC
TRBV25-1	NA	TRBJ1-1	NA	CASKRSGAGWMNTEAFF	TGTGCCAGCAAAAGATCAGGGGCCGGGTGGATGAACACTGAAGCTTTCTTT
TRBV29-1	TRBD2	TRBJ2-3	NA	CSVDGLAGGSGDTQYF	TGCAGCGTTGACGGACTAGCGGGAGGGTCTGGAGATACGCAGTATTTT
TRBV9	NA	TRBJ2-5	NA	CASSVNPGTGETQYF	TGTGCCAGCAGCGTAAACCCAGGGACGGGTGAGACCCAGTACTTC
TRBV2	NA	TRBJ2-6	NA	CANGKGGAGANVLTF	TGTGCCAACGGGAAAGGGGGGGCTGGGGCCAACGTCCTGACTTTC
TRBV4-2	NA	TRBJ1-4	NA	CASSQDTNSGTPAIF	TGTGCCAGCAGTCAAGATACGAACTCTGGGACACCAGCTATTTTT